A selection of T cell receptor beta chains follows, all from one sample in a study of blood T cell repertoires in COVID-19. Libraries were prepared by immunoSEQ multiplex PCR; TCRdb keeps only in-frame clonotypes and omits some of them. This sample has about 270,000 clones, with around 93% found just once. Specimen: PBMCs or T cells enriched from blood (not recorded which). The receptors here all came from a man aged 40-55 years who had been exposed to COVID-19. Both conserved end residues are part of each CDR3. The D gene is left open where the match is weak. Clone size, where shown, is once, few, many, or a class for clones that have expanded.

abundance	j_gene	v_gene	len	d_gene	CDR3aa	CDR3nt
NA	TRBJ1-3	TRBV28	15	TRBD1	CASRSQGNSGNTIYF	TGTGCCAGCAGATCACAGGGGAACTCTGGAAACACCATATATTTT
NA	TRBJ1-1	TRBV7-2	14	NA	CASNPGTMNTEAFF	TGTGCCAGTAATCCGGGTACGATGAACACTGAAGCTTTCTTT
NA	TRBJ1-5	TRBV18	14	TRBD1	CASSPGQYNQPQHF	TGTGCCAGCTCGCCGGGACAGTACAATCAGCCCCAGCATTTT
NA	TRBJ1-1	TRBV9	14	NA	CASSPARRNAEAFF	TGTGCCAGCAGCCCTGCTAGAAGGAACGCTGAAGCTTTCTTT
NA	TRBJ1-4	TRBV3-1/TRBV3-2	15	NA	CASSQEGGVNEKLFF	TGTGCCAGCAGCCAAGAAGGAGGGGTAAATGAAAAACTGTTTTTT
NA	TRBJ2-6	TRBV30	15	TRBD1	CALSGQLIRANVLTF	TGTGCCCTATCGGGACAGTTGATCAGGGCCAACGTCCTGACTTTC
once	TRBJ1-5	TRBV2	13	NA	CASSHRHLQPQHF	TGTGCCAGCAGCCATAGACATCTTCAGCCCCAGCATTTT
NA	TRBJ1-1	TRBV25-1	12	NA	CASSVEGVEAFF	TGTGCCAGCAGTGTGGAGGGAGTTGAAGCTTTCTTT
NA	TRBJ2-3	TRBV5-4	16	TRBD2	CASSLELAGGADTQYF	TGTGCCAGCAGCTTGGAATTAGCGGGAGGGGCAGATACGCAGTATTTT
NA	TRBJ1-1	TRBV29-1	14	NA	CSVAGTEFGTEAFF	TGCAGCGTTGCGGGAACTGAGTTTGGCACTGAAGCTTTCTTT
NA	TRBJ2-5	TRBV9	14	NA	CASSQGLGQETQYF	TGTGCCAGCAGTCAAGGCCTAGGCCAAGAGACCCAGTACTTC
NA	TRBJ1-1	TRBV11-2	16	TRBD1	CASSLSGQGRRTEAFF	TGTGCCAGCAGCTTATCGGGACAGGGAAGGAGGACTGAAGCTTTCTTT
NA	TRBJ2-6	TRBV5-1	16	NA	CASSLSSFSGANVLTF	TGCGCCAGCAGCTTGTCCTCCTTCTCTGGGGCCAACGTCCTGACTTTC
NA	TRBJ1-5	TRBV6-4	16	NA	CATRPYGQHSNQPQHF	TGTGCCACCAGACCCTACGGACAGCATAGCAATCAGCCCCAGCATTTT
NA	TRBJ2-5	TRBV7-7	13	NA	CASSITPRGTQYF	TGTGCTAGCAGCATCACACCTCGGGGGACCCAGTACTTC
NA	TRBJ2-6	TRBV5-1	13	TRBD1	CACRGPGANVLTF	TGCGCCTGCAGGGGGCCTGGGGCCAACGTCCTGACTTTC
NA	TRBJ2-2	TRBV5-6	15	NA	CASSLARRGTGELFF	TGTGCCAGCAGCTTGGCTCGAAGGGGCACCGGGGAGCTGTTTTTT
NA	TRBJ2-7	TRBV5-1	14	TRBD1	CASSLGQGSYEQYF	TGCGCCAGCAGCTTGGGACAGGGCTCTTACGAGCAGTACTTC
NA	TRBJ2-1	TRBV7-2	16	NA	CASSLDSSQPYNEQFF	TGTGCCAGCAGCTTAGACTCTAGTCAGCCTTACAATGAGCAGTTCTTC
few	TRBJ2-3	TRBV2	13	NA	CASRRQSRRSQYF	TGTGCCAGCAGGAGGCAGTCACGGAGGTCGCAGTATTTT
once	TRBJ2-5	TRBV10-3	15	TRBD2	CAISDPTSGRETQYF	TGTGCCATCAGTGACCCGACTAGCGGGAGGGAGACCCAGTACTTC
once	TRBJ1-4	TRBV2	15	NA	CASRRGDATNEKLFF	TGTGCCAGCAGGCGGGGAGATGCAACTAATGAAAAACTGTTTTTT
NA	TRBJ2-7	TRBV13	15	TRBD1	CASSSTQGTVTGQYF	TGTGCCAGCAGCTCAACCCAAGGGACAGTAACTGGGCAGTACTTC
NA	TRBJ1-1	TRBV19	13	NA	CASSIITGSEAFF	TGTGCCAGTAGCATCATAACAGGGTCAGAAGCTTTCTTT
NA	TRBJ1-2	TRBV27	13	TRBD1	CASSRDRDDGYTF	TGTGCCAGCAGTCGGGACAGGGACGATGGCTACACCTTC
NA	TRBJ2-1	TRBV11-3	17	NA	CASSLEADLSSYNEQFF	TGTGCCAGCAGCTTAGAAGCTGATTTGAGCTCCTACAATGAGCAGTTCTTC
NA	TRBJ2-2	TRBV30	12	NA	CAWSTGTGELFF	TGTGCCTGGAGTACAGGGACCGGGGAGCTGTTTTTT
NA	TRBJ1-1	TRBV6-5	14	TRBD1	CASRPGQGRSQAFF	TGTGCCAGCAGGCCGGGACAGGGTCGTTCCCAAGCTTTCTTT
NA	TRBJ2-7	TRBV6-2/TRBV6-3	18	TRBD1	CASSYLQGAMRGSYEQYF	TGTGCCAGCAGTTACCTTCAGGGGGCCATGCGGGGCTCCTACGAGCAGTACTTC
NA	TRBJ2-2	TRBV13	15	TRBD2	CASSPGLTNTGELFF	TGTGCCAGCAGCCCGGGACTAACGAACACCGGGGAGCTGTTTTTT
few	TRBJ1-1	TRBV7-9	16	NA	CASSLSSTVSNTEAFF	TGTGCCAGCAGCTTATCTTCCACAGTATCGAACACTGAAGCTTTCTTT
once	TRBJ1-4	TRBV7-9	14	NA	CASSPARRNEKLFF	TGTGCCAGCAGTCCGGCCAGGCGTAATGAAAAACTGTTTTTT
NA	TRBJ1-2	TRBV7-2	15	NA	CASSLGSETFYGYTF	TGTGCCAGCAGCTTAGGGTCTGAGACTTTTTATGGCTACACCTTC
NA	TRBJ2-1	TRBV5-6	16	TRBD1	CASSATPGTGYNEQFF	TGTGCCAGCAGCGCGACCCCCGGGACAGGGTACAATGAGCAGTTCTTC
once	TRBJ2-3	TRBV28	17	NA	CASSPVLGGNGTDTQYF	TGTGCCAGCAGTCCCGTTCTGGGCGGGAACGGCACAGATACGCAGTATTTT
NA	TRBJ1-1	TRBV3-1/TRBV3-2	16	NA	CASSQEYGGLNTEAFF	TGTGCCAGCAGCCAAGAATACGGGGGACTGAACACTGAAGCTTTCTTT
NA	TRBJ2-1	TRBV24-1	13	NA	CATSAVGPNEQFF	TGTGCCACCAGTGCCGTTGGCCCCAATGAGCAGTTCTTC
NA	TRBJ2-2	TRBV18	15	TRBD1	CASSQRTGGTGELFF	TGTGCCAGCTCCCAAAGGACAGGGGGCACCGGGGAGCTGTTTTTT
NA	TRBJ1-1	TRBV25-1	14	NA	CASSENRMNTEAFF	TGTGCCAGCAGTGAAAACAGAATGAACACTGAAGCTTTCTTT
NA	TRBJ2-5	TRBV15	21	NA	CATSTDPGTPRDGFGQETQYF	TGTGCCACCAGCACCGACCCCGGGACTCCCAGAGATGGTTTTGGCCAAGAGACCCAGTACTTC
NA	TRBJ2-6	TRBV28	13	TRBD1	CASSKRGPNVLTF	TGTGCCAGCAGTAAAAGGGGGCCCAACGTCCTGACTTTC